This T cell receptor (beta chain) was retrieved from a study of cytomegalovirus exposure and HLA in healthy donors. V shed 0 bases and J 4 bases; nucleotides not matched to a gene: 8. The CDR3 totals 16 residues. Germline V gene lookup returns CDR1 MNHEY and CDR2 SVGAGI. Primers: 60 Vbeta forward and 13 Jbeta reverse. Assay: immunoSEQ multiplex PCR; the TCRdb copy retains only in-frame clones and omits some. Of 150,000 to 200,000 clones detected, approximately 80% appear once; the ten largest clones hold about 3.5%. Comment on this clone: No antigen is known for it.

Whole-study findings and limits: Reports state that TCR beta sequences accurately predicted most subjects' HLA-A and HLA-B alleles. More clonal expansion characterized HLA-associated TCR beta chains than equally common others in a later analysis. TCR beta chain V- and J-gene trimming was linked, in a later analysis, to a missense variant in DCLRE1C. In a later analysis, most CMV-associated TCR beta chains appeared HLA-restricted.

The chain is built from TRBV6-5 and TRBJ2-5; 7 positions agree with TRBD2. This TCR was sampled from a man between 35 and 55 years old in good health and CMV-seropositive. The specimen sequenced was PBMCs. The CDR3: CASSYSKAGAGETQYF. DNA of the CDR3: TGTGCCAGCAGTTACTCGAAGGCGGGAGCTGGAGAGACCCAGTACTTC.